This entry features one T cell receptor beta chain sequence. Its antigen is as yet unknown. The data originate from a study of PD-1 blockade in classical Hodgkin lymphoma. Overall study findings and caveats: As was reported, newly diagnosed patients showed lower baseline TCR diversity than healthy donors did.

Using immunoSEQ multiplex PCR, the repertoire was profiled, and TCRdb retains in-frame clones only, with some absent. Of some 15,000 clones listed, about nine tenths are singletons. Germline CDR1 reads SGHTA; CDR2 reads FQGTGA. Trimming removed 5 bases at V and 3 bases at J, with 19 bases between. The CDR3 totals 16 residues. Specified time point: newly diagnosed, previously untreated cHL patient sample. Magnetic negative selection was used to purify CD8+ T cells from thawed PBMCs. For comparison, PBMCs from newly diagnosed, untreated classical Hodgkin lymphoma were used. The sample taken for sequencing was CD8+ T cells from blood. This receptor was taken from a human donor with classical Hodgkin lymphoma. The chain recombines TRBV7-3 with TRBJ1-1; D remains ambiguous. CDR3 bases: TGTGCCAGCAGCCCTGGGGTAAGAGGACCGGACACTGAAGCTTTCTTT. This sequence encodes CASSPGVRGPDTEAFF.